The 26 T cell receptor beta chains reported below all come from one sample, sequenced in a study of shared clonotypes between healthy human individuals. The protocol was immunoSEQ multiplex PCR, while the TCRdb copy is restricted to in-frame clones and leaves out a portion. The repertoire holds fewer than 2.5 million clones, approximately 94% seen once, with approximately 0.35% in the top ten. The sequenced material came from naive CD4+ T cells from PBMCs. This sample's subset: CD45RA+ positively selected. The source of these receptors is a man aged 18 to 35 in good health. Some clones in this sample may be carry-over from other donors' samples.

The chain combines TRBV4-1 with TRBJ2-7; 8 nucleotides line up with TRBD2. Germline V lookup: CDR1 MGHRA, CDR2 YSYEKL. Unmatched junction bases numbered 17, after V lost 0 bases and J lost 7 bases. The CDR3 spans 18 residues. The CDR3 here is CASSQERSPSGSSWEQYF. CDR3 in DNA: TGCGCCAGCAGCCAAGAACGATCTCCCAGCGGGAGTTCGTGGGAGCAGTACTTC.

With regard to this clone: This same CDR3 is encoded by further DNA sequences in the sample. The chain is built from TRBV28 and TRBJ1-1; unclear D gene. This CDR3 is 13 amino acids long. V lost 3 bases to trimming and J lost 0 bases, with 5 bases between them. Germline-derived CDR1 and CDR2 are MDHEN and SYDVKM. The CDR3 DNA is TGTGCCAGCAGTTTGAGGGTGAACACTGAAGCTTTCTTT. It encodes CASSLRVNTEAFF.

The chain couples TRBV5-1 to TRBJ2-7; D remains ambiguous. V was pared by 0 bases and J by 4 bases, with 20 bases between. Germline V CDR1 and CDR2: SGHRS, YFSETQ. This CDR3 comprises 17 residues. The CDR3 nucleotides are TGCGCCAGCAGCTTGGCCGCAAAAGTCGACCCGAATTACGAGCAGTACTTC. The encoded protein is CASSLAAKVDPNYEQYF.

Turning to this clone: The junction does not match germline at one end; this may be a read error. The chain employs TRBV5-4 and TRBJ2-5, with no clear D. From germline, CDR1 is SGHNT and CDR2 YYREEE (reference sequence). This CDR3 contains 15 residues. CDR3 residues: CASSPNRELQEAQYF. CDR3 bases: TGTGCCAGCAGCCCAAACAGAGAGTTACAAGAGGCCCAGTACTTC.

This clone was observed once. The chain combines TRBV28 with TRBJ2-2; 9 bases align to TRBD1. J lost 4 bases, V lost 5 bases, and 8 bases had no gene match. In germline, CDR1 is MDHEN, CDR2 SYDVKM. The CDR3 runs 16 residues. The chain's CDR3 is CASSPADRGGTGELFF. CDR3 coding DNA: TGTGCCAGCAGTCCCGCGGACAGGGGAGGCACCGGGGAGCTGTTTTTT.

The J gene is TRBJ2-3, the V gene TRBV19, with TRBD2 identical over 8 bases. Germline values: CDR1 LNHDA, CDR2 SQIVND (reference sequence). The CDR3 runs 14 residues. J gave up 6 bases and V 4 bases, and 6 bases lay outside the gene matches. CDR3 DNA sequence: TGTGCCAGTAGTACCATGACTAGCGCGGATACGCAGTATTTT. Encoded protein: CASSTMTSADTQYF.

This chain uses TRBV28 with TRBJ2-1; 9 bases fit TRBD2. V was clipped by 3 bases and J by 7 bases; unmatched bases: 7. CDR1 and CDR2 (germline): MDHEN, SYDVKM. This CDR3 is 15 amino acids long. The CDR3 region is CASSLMREGRNEQFF. The DNA for the CDR3 is TGTGCCAGCAGTTTGATGCGGGAGGGCCGTAATGAGCAGTTCTTC.

This chain connects TRBV5-1 to TRBJ1-5; D possibly corresponds to TRBD1 (6 bases). The germline V gene encodes CDR1 SGHRS and CDR2 YFSETQ. The V gene lost 3 bases and the J gene lost 5 bases, with 18 bases spanning the gap. The CDR3 loop spans 16 amino acids. CDR3 protein: CASSYAPGGRDQPQHF. For the CDR3, the DNA is TGCGCCAGCAGCTACGCTCCGGGGGGCAGGGATCAGCCCCAGCATTTT. Looking up the rest from reference TRBV5-1 and TRBJ1-5 gives the full variable domain: KAGVTQTPRYLIKTRGQQVTLSCSPISGHRSVSWYQQTPGQGLQFLFEYFSETQRNKGNFPGRFSGRQFSNSRSEMNVSTLELGDSALYLCASSYAPGGRDQPQHFGDGTRLSIL.

A remark on this clone: Germline and junction disagree at one end, which may indicate a read error. This sample also contains other DNA sequences that code for the same CDR3. The DNA of the CDR3 is TGCGCCAGCAGTCGGGACAGGGGAATGAGAACTCTCTACGAGCAGTACTTC. It specifies CASSRDRGMRTLYEQYF. The rearrangement uses TRBV27 and TRBJ2-7, with TRBD1 identical over 10 bases. The CDR3 is 17 amino acids. Per the germline V gene, CDR1 is MNHEY and CDR2 is SMNVEV (reference sequence).

V is TRBV6-1 and J is TRBJ2-3, with 11 bases that match TRBD2. CDR1 MNHNS and CDR2 SASEGT come from the germline V gene. The CDR3 length is 18 residues. V was pared by 2 bases and J by 4 bases, with 11 bases of the junction left unmatched. The CDR3 reads CASSERGSGRARADTQYF. For the CDR3, the DNA is TGTGCCAGCAGTGAACGGGGTAGCGGGAGGGCCAGGGCAGATACGCAGTATTTT.

The rearrangement uses TRBV18 and TRBJ1-3, with TRBD1 matching over 9 bases. The CDR3 has 17 residues. Germline CDR1 and CDR2: KGHSH and LQKENI. J lost 2 bases, V lost 3 bases, and 8 bases had no gene match. CDR3 DNA: TGTGCCAGCTCACCTAGTACAGGGGGCGCCCCTGGAAACACCATATATTTT. Protein product: CASSPSTGGAPGNTIYF.

This clone was counted once. The chain joins TRBV5-4 to TRBJ2-7; tentative D call: TRBD1 (5 bases). V lost 1 base, J lost 2 bases, and 10 bases lay in between. The germline gives CDR1 SGHNT, CDR2 YYREEE (reference sequence). The CDR3 runs to 14 residues. The CDR3 coding sequence is TGTGCCAGCAGCTTGTCCGGCAGGGCCTACGAGCAGTACTTC. It encodes CASSLSGRAYEQYF.

In DNA, the CDR3 is TGTGCCAGCAGCCCCCAGGTCCAACCCCGCACTGAAGCTTTCTTT. Its protein is CASSPQVQPRTEAFF. The gene calls are TRBV9 and TRBJ1-1; D is ambiguous. V was trimmed by 4 bases and J by 4 bases, leaving 17 bases between them. Per the germline V gene, CDR1 is SGDLS and CDR2 is YYNGEE. CDR3 length: 15 residues.

This sequence joins TRBV6-5 and TRBJ2-7; a weak D match, TRBD1 (5 bases). This CDR3 region has 15 residues. Germline-derived CDR1 and CDR2 are MNHEY and SVGAGI. The V end was cut by 6 bases, the J end by 2 bases, with 17 bases between. CDR3 nucleotides: TGTGCCAGCAGACCCCCCTCGGCAGGGACCTACGAGCAGTACTTC. Residues: CASRPPSAGTYEQYF.

This rearrangement joins TRBV27 to TRBJ2-7, with 7 bases matching TRBD1. After removal of 5 bases from V and 0 bases from J, the junction contained 13 bases not matched to a gene. The CDR3 is 17 amino acids. The germline V gene encodes CDR1 MNHEY and CDR2 SMNVEV (reference sequence). The DNA for the CDR3 is TGTGCCAGCAGTCATCAATTGACAGGGAGAAGCTCCTACGAGCAGTACTTC. It translates to CASSHQLTGRSSYEQYF.

Only a few counts were recorded for this clone. This rearrangement joins TRBV7-9 to TRBJ2-6; D ambiguous. The CDR3 runs 12 residues. CDR1 is SEHNR, CDR2 FQNEAQ, per germline (reference sequence). The germline V and J ends were trimmed by 4 bases and 7 bases, with 5 bases remaining between them. The DNA of the CDR3 is TGTGCCAGCAGCTCGGAAGCCAACGTCCTGACTTTC. Translated: CASSSEANVLTF. The full variable domain, with the rest looked up from reference TRBV7-9 and TRBJ2-6, is DTGVSQNPRHKITKRGQNVTFRCDPISEHNRLYWYRQTLGQGPEFLTYFQNEAQLEKSRLLSDRFSAERPKGSFSTLEIQRTEQGDSAMYLCASSSEANVLTFGAGSRLTVL.

The V and J genes are TRBV28 and TRBJ1-2, with a possible D match to TRBD1 (5 bases). Germline V gene lookup returns CDR1 MDHEN and CDR2 SYDVKM. The CDR3 loop spans 14 amino acids. Between the trimmed V and J ends, which lost 2 bases and 4 bases, there was a span of 11 bases. CDR3 residues: CASSLRDSRYGYTF. CDR3 coding DNA: TGTGCCAGCAGTTTAAGGGACTCCCGCTATGGCTACACCTTC.

The gene calls are TRBV11-2 and TRBJ2-7; a weak D match, TRBD2 (6 bases). CDR1 SGHAT and CDR2 FQNNGV come from the germline V gene. The CDR3 extends over 15 amino acids. The germline V and J ends were trimmed by 2 bases and 0 bases, with 11 bases remaining between them. CDR3 loop: CASSLFAGSSYEQYF. The CDR3 DNA is TGTGCCAGCAGCTTATTTGCGGGGAGCTCCTACGAGCAGTACTTC. The full variable domain, with the rest looked up from reference TRBV11-2 and TRBJ2-7, is EAGVAQSPRYKIIEKRQSVAFWCNPISGHATLYWYQQILGQGPKLLIQFQNNGVVDDSQLPKDRFSAERLKGVDSTLKIQPAKLEDSAVYLCASSLFAGSSYEQYFGPGTRLTVT.

The rearrangement links TRBV29-1 to TRBJ2-3; D gene ambiguous. Germline CDR1 is SQVTM and CDR2 is ANQGSEA. Trimming took 0 bases from V and 2 from J, leaving 12 bases between them. This CDR3 comprises 15 residues. The CDR3 nucleotides read TGCAGCGTTGAAGATCGAAGGCGGACCACAGATACGCAGTATTTT. Protein: CSVEDRRRTTDTQYF.

The chain uses TRBV4-2 and TRBJ2-1; 9 nucleotides line up with TRBD2. With 2 bases clipped from V and 8 bases from J, the junction kept 7 bases outside the gene matches. Per the germline V gene, CDR1 is LGHNA and CDR2 is YNFKEQ. The CDR3 spans 15 residues. CDR3 protein: CASSQLAGGPYEQFF. In nucleotides, the CDR3 is TGTGCCAGCAGCCAACTTGCGGGAGGGCCTTATGAGCAGTTCTTC.

The V gene is TRBV15, the J gene TRBJ2-1; D is unclear. With 1 base removed from V and 2 bases from J, the gap between germline ends came to 9 bases. The CDR3 extends over 15 amino acids. CDR1 LNHNV and CDR2 YYDKDF come from the germline V gene (reference sequence). CDR3 protein: CATSRVRNPYNEQFF. CDR3 DNA: TGTGCCACCAGCAGAGTCCGAAACCCCTACAATGAGCAGTTCTTC. The whole variable domain, filled in from reference TRBV15 and TRBJ2-1, reads DAMVIQNPRYQVTQFGKPVTLSCSQTLNHNVMYWYQQKSSQAPKLLFHYYDKDFNNEADTPDNFQSRRPNTSFCFLDIRSPGLGDTAMYLCATSRVRNPYNEQFFGPGTRLTVL.

A note on this clone: The sample carries other DNA sequences with the same CDR3. V usage is TRBV9 and J usage is TRBJ2-5; no reliable D call. Trimming took off 4 bases at V and 4 bases at J, with 5 bases between the two ends. This CDR3 comprises 11 residues. Germline V gives CDR1 SGDLS, CDR2 YYNGEE. CDR3 amino acids: CASSPGETQYF. Here the CDR3 DNA reads TGTGCCAGCAGCCCGGGAGAGACCCAGTACTTC.

Concerning this clone: Other DNA sequences in the same sample also yield this CDR3. The chain's CDR3 is CASSFGQGLETQYF. The DNA of the CDR3 is TGCGCCAGCAGCTTCGGACAGGGGCTAGAGACCCAGTACTTC. The chain has TRBV5-1 and TRBJ2-5; 9 nucleotides line up with TRBD1. The germline V gene has CDR1 SGHRS and CDR2 YFSETQ. After removal of 2 bases from V and 4 bases from J, the junction contained 3 bases not matched to a gene. This CDR3 has 14 residues. The whole variable domain, filled in from reference TRBV5-1 and TRBJ2-5, reads KAGVTQTPRYLIKTRGQQVTLSCSPISGHRSVSWYQQTPGQGLQFLFEYFSETQRNKGNFPGRFSGRQFSNSRSEMNVSTLELGDSALYLCASSFGQGLETQYFGPGTRLLVL.

The chain joins TRBV7-9 to TRBJ2-1; TRBD2 matches 10 bases. V lost 3 bases, J lost 7 bases, and 9 bases stayed unmatched. The CDR3 runs 16 residues. Germline V gene sequence: CDR1 SEHNR, CDR2 FQNEAQ (reference sequence). CDR3 in DNA: TGTGCCAGCAGCTTCCGCCAGCGGGAGGGTCGGAATGAGCAGTTCTTC. This codes for CASSFRQREGRNEQFF.

In nucleotides, the CDR3 is TGCAGCGCAAGGACAGGGTCTCACAATGAGCAGTTCTTC. It translates to CSARTGSHNEQFF. The J gene is TRBJ2-1, the V gene TRBV29-1; 8 bases align to TRBD1. This CDR3 comprises 13 residues. Trimming took 7 bases from V and 5 from J; bases not matched to a gene: 7. CDR1 is SQVTM, CDR2 ANQGSEA, per germline.

The V and J genes are TRBV28 and TRBJ2-4; perhaps TRBD2 as D (7 bases). The CDR3 is made up of 16 amino acids. Germline CDR1 reads MDHEN; CDR2 reads SYDVKM. Trimming removed 3 bases from V and 8 bases from J, with 20 bases in between. This CDR3 reads CASSFASRGGRDIQYF. CDR3 DNA sequence: TGTGCCAGCAGTTTCGCAAGTAGGGGGGGTCGGGACATTCAGTACTTC.